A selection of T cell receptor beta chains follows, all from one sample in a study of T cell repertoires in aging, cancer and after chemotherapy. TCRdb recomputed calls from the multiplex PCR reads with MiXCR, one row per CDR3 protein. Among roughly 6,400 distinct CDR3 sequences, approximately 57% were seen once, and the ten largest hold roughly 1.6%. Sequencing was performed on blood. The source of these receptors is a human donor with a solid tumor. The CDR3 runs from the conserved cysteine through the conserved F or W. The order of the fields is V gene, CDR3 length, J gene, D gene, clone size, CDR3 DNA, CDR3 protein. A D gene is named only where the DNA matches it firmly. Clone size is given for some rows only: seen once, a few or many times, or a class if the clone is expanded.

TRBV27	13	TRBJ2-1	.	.	TGTGCCAGCAGCCCAGGGACTTCCAATGAGCAGTTCTTC	CASSPGTSNEQFF
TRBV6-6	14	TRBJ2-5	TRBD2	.	TGTGCCAGCAGTTACTCGAGTCTTGGGAGGGCCCAGTACTTC	CASSYSSLGRAQYF
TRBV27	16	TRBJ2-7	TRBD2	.	TGTGCCAGCAGGGGACTAGCGGGACTTAGCTCCTACGAGCAGTACTTC	CASRGLAGLSSYEQYF
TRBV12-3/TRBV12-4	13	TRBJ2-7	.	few	TGTGCCAGCAGTTTAGTGGCCGAGGACGAGCAGTACTTC	CASSLVAEDEQYF
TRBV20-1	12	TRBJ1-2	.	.	TGCAGTGCTCCCAGGGAGTCCTATGGCTACACCTTC	CSAPRESYGYTF
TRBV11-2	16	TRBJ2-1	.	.	TGTGCCAGCAGCTTAGTAGTAACAGGGAGTGGGAATGAGCAGTTCTTC	CASSLVVTGSGNEQFF
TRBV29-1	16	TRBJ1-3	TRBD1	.	TGCAGCGCTCAGGGGGGAGGGACGAGCTCTGGAAACACCATATATTTT	CSAQGGGTSSGNTIYF
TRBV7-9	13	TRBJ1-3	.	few	TGTGCCAGCAGCCACAGTAGTGGAAACACCATATATTTT	CASSHSSGNTIYF
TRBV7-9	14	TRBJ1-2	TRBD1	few	TGTGCCAGCAGCTTAACAGGGGCTAATAGGGGCTACACCTTC	CASSLTGANRGYTF
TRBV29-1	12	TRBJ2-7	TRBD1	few	TGCAGCACAACTGGGACAGGGGAAGAGCAGTACTTC	CSTTGTGEEQYF
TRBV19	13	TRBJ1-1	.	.	TGTGCCAGTAGTATCGGAATTAACACTGAAGCTTTCTTT	CASSIGINTEAFF
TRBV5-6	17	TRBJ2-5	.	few	TGTGCCAGCAGCTTGGGGAAAGGGACCTCTCCAAAAGAGACCCAGTACTTC	CASSLGKGTSPKETQYF
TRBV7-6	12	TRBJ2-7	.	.	TGTGCCAGCAGCAACCGAGCTGGCGAGCAGTACTTC	CASSNRAGEQYF
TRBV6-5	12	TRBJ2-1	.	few	TGTGCCAGCTCAGCACTCAGCAATGAGCAGTTCTTC	CASSALSNEQFF
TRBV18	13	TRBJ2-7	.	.	TGTGCCAGCTCACCGCCTTCATCCTACGAGCAGTACTTC	CASSPPSSYEQYF